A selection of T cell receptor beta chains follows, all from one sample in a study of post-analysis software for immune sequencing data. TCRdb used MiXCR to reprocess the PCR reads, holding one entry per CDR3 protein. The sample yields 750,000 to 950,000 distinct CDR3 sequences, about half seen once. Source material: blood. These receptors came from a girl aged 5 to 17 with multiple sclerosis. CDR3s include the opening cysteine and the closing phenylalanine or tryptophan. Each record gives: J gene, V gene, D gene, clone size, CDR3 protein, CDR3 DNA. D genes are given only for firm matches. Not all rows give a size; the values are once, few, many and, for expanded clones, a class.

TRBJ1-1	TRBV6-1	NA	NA	CASQSNGGTEAFF	TGTGCCAGCCAATCCAATGGGGGTACTGAAGCTTTCTTT
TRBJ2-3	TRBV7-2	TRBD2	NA	CASSLDGRAADTQYF	TGTGCCAGCAGCTTAGACGGGAGGGCCGCAGATACGCAGTATTTT
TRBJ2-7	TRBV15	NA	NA	CATSRDLGEQYF	TGTGCCACCAGCAGAGATCTAGGTGAGCAGTACTTC
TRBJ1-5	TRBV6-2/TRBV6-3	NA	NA	CASSYYSGNNQPQHF	TGTGCCAGCAGTTATTATTCCGGAAACAATCAGCCCCAGCATTTT
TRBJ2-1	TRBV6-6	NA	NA	CASSGRGPPYNEQFF	TGTGCCAGCAGTGGTCGGGGGCCCCCCTACAATGAGCAGTTCTTC
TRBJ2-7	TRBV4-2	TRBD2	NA	CASSQGGGSGIDYEQYF	TGTGCCAGCAGCCAAGGGGGTGGTAGCGGGATTGATTACGAGCAGTACTTC
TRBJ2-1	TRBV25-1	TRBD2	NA	CASSELAGPAVSGQFF	TGTGCCAGCAGTGAATTAGCGGGACCGGCCGTTAGTGGGCAGTTCTTC
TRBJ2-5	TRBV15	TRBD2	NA	CATSRGQTSGAQETQYF	TGTGCCACCAGCAGAGGACAGACTAGCGGAGCCCAAGAGACCCAGTACTTC
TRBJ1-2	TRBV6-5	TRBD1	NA	CASSQQGTGGYGGYTF	TGTGCCAGCAGCCAACAGGGGACAGGGGGCTACGGTGGCTACACCTTC
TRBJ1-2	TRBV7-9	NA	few	CASSSTDRQDYGYTF	TGTGCCAGCAGCTCGACCGACAGGCAGGACTATGGCTACACCTTC
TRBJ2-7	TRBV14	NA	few	CASSQDWSEQYF	TGTGCCAGCAGCCAAGATTGGAGCGAGCAGTACTTC
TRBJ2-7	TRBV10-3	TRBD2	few	CAISDGSGRPHYEQYF	TGTGCCATCAGTGACGGCAGCGGGAGGCCCCATTACGAGCAGTACTTC
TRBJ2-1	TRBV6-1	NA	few	CASRPAGARDNEQFF	TGTGCCAGCCGACCGGCAGGGGCAAGGGACAATGAGCAGTTCTTC
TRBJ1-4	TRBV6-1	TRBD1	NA	CVSSPRPGQVELGEKLFF	TGTGTCAGCAGCCCCCGACCCGGACAGGTCGAATTAGGGGAAAAACTGTTTTTT
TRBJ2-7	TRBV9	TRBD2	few	CASSVESGRTPYEQYF	TGTGCCAGCAGCGTAGAGAGCGGGAGGACCCCGTACGAGCAGTACTTC
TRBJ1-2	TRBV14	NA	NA	CASSQEDRGTLYGYTF	TGTGCCAGCAGCCAAGAAGATAGGGGTACCCTCTATGGCTACACCTTC
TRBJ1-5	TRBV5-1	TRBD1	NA	CASSPGTGINQPQHF	TGCGCCAGCAGCCCGGGGACAGGAATTAATCAGCCCCAGCATTTT
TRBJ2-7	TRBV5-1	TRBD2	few	CASSLSTSFGEQYF	TGCGCCAGCAGCTTATCGACTAGCTTTGGCGAGCAGTACTTC
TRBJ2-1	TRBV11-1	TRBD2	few	CASSFGTSGRRGQFF	TGTGCCAGCAGCTTCGGGACTAGCGGGAGAAGAGGGCAGTTCTTC
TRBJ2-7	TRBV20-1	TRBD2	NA	CSASGFGSGSSYEQYF	TGCAGTGCTAGCGGGTTTGGTAGCGGGAGCTCCTACGAGCAGTACTTC
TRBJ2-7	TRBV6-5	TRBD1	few	CASTTDRGPYEQYF	TGTGCCAGCACGACCGACAGGGGACCCTACGAGCAGTACTTC
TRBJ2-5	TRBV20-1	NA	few	CSARTGLQTQYF	TGCAGTGCTCGAACAGGGTTACAGACCCAGTACTTC
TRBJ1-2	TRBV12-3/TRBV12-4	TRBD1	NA	CASTPGTGAVWLHGYTF	TGTGCCAGCACGCCCGGGACAGGCGCTGTCTGGCTACATGGCTACACCTTC
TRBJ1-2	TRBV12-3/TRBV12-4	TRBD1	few	CASTLGDRVLYGYTF	TGTGCCAGCACCTTAGGGGACAGGGTCCTCTATGGCTACACCTTC
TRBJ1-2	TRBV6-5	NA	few	CASSTSGTPNYGYTF	TGTGCCAGCAGTACCTCAGGGACCCCTAACTATGGCTACACCTTC
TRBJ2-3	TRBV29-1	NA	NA	CSGRTDTQYF	TGCAGCGGCCGCACAGATACGCAGTATTTT
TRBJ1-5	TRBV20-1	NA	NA	CSARAAGDGQPQHF	TGCAGTGCTAGAGCAGCCGGGGACGGACAGCCCCAGCATTTT
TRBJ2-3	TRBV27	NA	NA	CASTGSTDTQYF	TGTGCCAGCACGGGTAGCACAGATACGCAGTATTTT
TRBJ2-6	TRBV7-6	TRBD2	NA	CASTELTSGPGANVLTF	TGTGCCAGCACCGAGCTTACTAGCGGACCTGGGGCCAACGTCCTGACTTTC
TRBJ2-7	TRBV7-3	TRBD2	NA	CASRFGLAAHYEQYF	TGTGCCAGCAGATTCGGACTAGCGGCTCACTACGAGCAGTACTTC
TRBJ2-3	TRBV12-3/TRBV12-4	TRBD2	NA	CASSFRGRAPADTQYF	TGTGCCAGCAGTTTTCGAGGGAGGGCCCCTGCAGATACGCAGTATTTT
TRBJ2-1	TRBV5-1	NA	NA	CASSPGPTGLLVNEQFF	TGCGCCAGCAGCCCGGGACCCACAGGGTTGCTCGTCAATGAGCAGTTCTTC
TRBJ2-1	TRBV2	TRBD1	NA	CATPGQATYNEQFF	TGTGCCACTCCGGGACAGGCAACCTACAATGAGCAGTTCTTC
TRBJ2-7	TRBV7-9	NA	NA	CASSSRVSVIGEQYF	TGTGCCAGCAGTTCGCGGGTTAGCGTGATCGGGGAGCAGTACTTC
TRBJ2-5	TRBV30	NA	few	CAWKGRETQYF	TGTGCCTGGAAAGGCCGGGAGACCCAGTACTTC
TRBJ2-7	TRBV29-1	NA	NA	CSVGFPEQYF	TGCAGCGTTGGCTTCCCAGAGCAGTACTTC
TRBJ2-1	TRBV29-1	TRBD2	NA	CSDRGASGSNEQFF	TGCAGCGATCGGGGGGCTAGCGGGAGCAATGAGCAGTTCTTC
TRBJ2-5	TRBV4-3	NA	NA	CASSQDFTGAETQYF	TGCGCCAGCAGCCAAGATTTTACCGGGGCAGAGACCCAGTACTTC
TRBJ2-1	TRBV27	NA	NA	CASSLADRRGSYNEQFF	TGTGCCAGCAGCCTGGCGGACCGTCGGGGCTCCTACAATGAGCAGTTCTTC
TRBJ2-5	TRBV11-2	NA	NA	CASSSNRVPRPQETQYF	TGTGCCAGCAGCAGTAACAGGGTCCCCCGACCCCAAGAGACCCAGTACTTC
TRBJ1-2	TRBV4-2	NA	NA	CASSQGGSGLTLYGYTF	TGTGCCAGCAGCCAAGGGGGGAGCGGACTGACGCTCTATGGCTACACCTTC
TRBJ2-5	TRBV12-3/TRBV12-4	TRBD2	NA	CASNGLAGGPSEETQYF	TGTGCCAGCAACGGACTAGCGGGAGGGCCTTCGGAAGAGACCCAGTACTTC
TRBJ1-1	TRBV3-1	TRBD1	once	CASSQPGTGGTEAFF	TGTGCCAGCAGCCAACCCGGGACAGGGGGCACTGAAGCTTTCTTT
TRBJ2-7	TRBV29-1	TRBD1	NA	CSVVLRDRGSYEQYF	TGCAGCGTTGTTCTCCGGGACAGGGGGTCCTACGAGCAGTACTTC
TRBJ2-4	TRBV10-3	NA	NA	CAISEVGDIQYF	TGTGCCATCAGCGAGGTCGGGGACATTCAGTACTTC
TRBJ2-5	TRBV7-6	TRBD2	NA	CASSAASGGARKTQYF	TGTGCCAGCAGCGCGGCTAGCGGAGGGGCTCGGAAGACCCAGTACTTC
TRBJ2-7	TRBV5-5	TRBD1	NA	CASSLGDRVLWEQYF	TGTGCCAGCAGCTTAGGGGACAGGGTTCTATGGGAGCAGTACTTC
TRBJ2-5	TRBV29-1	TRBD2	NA	CSVELAGEETQYF	TGCAGCGTTGAATTAGCGGGAGAGGAGACCCAGTACTTC
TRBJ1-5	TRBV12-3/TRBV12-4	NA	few	CASSLEGGRQPQHF	TGTGCCAGCAGTTTGGAGGGGGGTAGACAGCCCCAGCATTTT
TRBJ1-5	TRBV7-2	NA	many	CASSLRGYSNQPQHF	TGTGCCAGCAGCTTGCGGGGTTATAGCAATCAGCCCCAGCATTTT
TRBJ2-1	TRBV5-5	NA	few	CASIPYGGNEQFF	TGTGCCAGCATCCCTTATGGGGGGAATGAGCAGTTCTTC
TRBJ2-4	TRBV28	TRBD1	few	CASRHSQGWAKNIQYF	TGTGCCAGCAGACATTCACAGGGGTGGGCCAAAAACATTCAGTACTTC
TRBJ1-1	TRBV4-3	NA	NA	CASSQDVEVEAFF	TGCGCCAGCAGCCAAGATGTTGAGGTAGAAGCTTTCTTT
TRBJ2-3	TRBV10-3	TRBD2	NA	CAIRAREGGDTDTQYF	TGTGCCATCAGAGCCCGGGAGGGAGGAGACACAGATACGCAGTATTTT